This T cell receptor (beta chain) emerged from a study of blood T cell repertoires in COVID-19. For the study at large: Samples representing acute and convalescent COVID-19 were sourced from the United States, Italy and Spain. From T cells, B-cell-depleted T cells, or PBMCs came the material, which was cDNA or gDNA.

In the source study's methods: Estimation of nucleated cell counts was performed using reference gene primer amplification. Using immunoSEQ multiplex PCR, the repertoire was profiled, and TCRdb retains in-frame clones only, with some absent. V, J and clone size reflect that table, while D and trimming were determined from the DNA. The repertoire holds around 90,000 clones, 85% seen once, with 12% in the top ten. The sequenced sample consisted of peripheral blood. The TCR originated in a woman between 65 and 79 years old with active or convalescent COVID-19.

Written as DNA, the CDR3 is TGTGCCAGCAGTACAGGTACTCAGCCCCAGCATTTT. Translating gives CASSTGTQPQHF. This chain joins TRBV2 and TRBJ1-5; D is perhaps TRBD1 (5 bases). Per germline, CDR1 SNHLY and CDR2 FYNNEI. Between the trimmed V and J ends, which lost 5 bases and 6 bases, there was a span of 8 bases. The CDR3 is made up of 12 amino acids.